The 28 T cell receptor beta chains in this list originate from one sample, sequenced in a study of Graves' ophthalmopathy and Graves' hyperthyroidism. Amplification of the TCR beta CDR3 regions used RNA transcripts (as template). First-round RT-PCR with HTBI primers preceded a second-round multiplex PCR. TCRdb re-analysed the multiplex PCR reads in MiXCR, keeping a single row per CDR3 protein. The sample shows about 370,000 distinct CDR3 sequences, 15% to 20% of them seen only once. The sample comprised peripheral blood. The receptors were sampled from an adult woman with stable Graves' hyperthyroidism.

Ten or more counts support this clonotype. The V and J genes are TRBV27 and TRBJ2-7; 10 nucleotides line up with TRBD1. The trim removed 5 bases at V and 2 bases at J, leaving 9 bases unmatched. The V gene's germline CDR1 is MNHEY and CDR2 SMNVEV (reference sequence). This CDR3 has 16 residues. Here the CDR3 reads CASSLWTGGFTYEQYF. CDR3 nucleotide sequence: TGTGCCAGCAGTCTGTGGACAGGGGGTTTCACCTACGAGCAGTACTTC.

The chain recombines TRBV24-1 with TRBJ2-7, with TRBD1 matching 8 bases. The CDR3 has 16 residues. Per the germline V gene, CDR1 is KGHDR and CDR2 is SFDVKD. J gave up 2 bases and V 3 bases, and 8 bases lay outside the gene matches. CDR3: CATSDPTGGFPYEQYF. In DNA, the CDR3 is TGTGCCACCAGTGATCCTACAGGGGGTTTTCCCTACGAGCAGTACTTC.

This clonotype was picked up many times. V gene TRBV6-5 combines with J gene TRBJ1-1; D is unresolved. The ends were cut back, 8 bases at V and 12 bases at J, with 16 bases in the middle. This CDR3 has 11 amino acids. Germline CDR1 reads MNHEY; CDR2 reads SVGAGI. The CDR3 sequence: CASGVWPDPFF. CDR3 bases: TGTGCCAGCGGGGTTTGGCCAGATCCTTTCTTT.

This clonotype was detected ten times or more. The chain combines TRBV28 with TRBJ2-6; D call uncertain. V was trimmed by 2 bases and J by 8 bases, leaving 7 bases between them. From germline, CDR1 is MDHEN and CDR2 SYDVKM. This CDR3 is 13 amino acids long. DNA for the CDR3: TGTGCCAGCAGTTTACCGGCAACCAACGTCCTGACTTTC. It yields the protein CASSLPATNVLTF.

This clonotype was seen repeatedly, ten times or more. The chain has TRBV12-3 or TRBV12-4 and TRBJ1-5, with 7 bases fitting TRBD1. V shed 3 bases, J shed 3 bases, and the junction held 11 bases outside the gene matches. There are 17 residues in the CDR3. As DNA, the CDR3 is TGTGCCAGCAGTTTGTGGTCGGGACAGCCCAACAATCAGCCCCAGCATTTT. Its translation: CASSLWSGQPNNQPQHF.

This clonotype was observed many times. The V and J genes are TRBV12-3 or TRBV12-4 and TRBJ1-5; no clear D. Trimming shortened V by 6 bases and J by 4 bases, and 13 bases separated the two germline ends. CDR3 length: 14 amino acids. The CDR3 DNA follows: TGTGCCAGCAGCCTAAGCCAAGGAAATCAGCCCCAGCATTTT. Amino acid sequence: CASSLSQGNQPQHF.

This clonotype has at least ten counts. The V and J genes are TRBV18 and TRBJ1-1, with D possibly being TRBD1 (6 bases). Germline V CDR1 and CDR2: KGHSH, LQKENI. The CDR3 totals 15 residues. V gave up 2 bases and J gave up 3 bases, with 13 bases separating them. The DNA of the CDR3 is TGTGCCAGCTCACCAGAGTGGGGGGCCGACACTGAAGCTTTCTTT. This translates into CASSPEWGADTEAFF.

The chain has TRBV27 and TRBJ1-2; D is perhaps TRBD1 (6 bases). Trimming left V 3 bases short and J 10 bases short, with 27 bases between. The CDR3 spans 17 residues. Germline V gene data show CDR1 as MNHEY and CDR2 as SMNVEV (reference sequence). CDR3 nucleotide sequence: TGTGCCAGCAGTTTGGGCCATACAGGGACCCCCGGGACGCCCTACACCTTC. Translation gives CASSLGHTGTPGTPYTF.

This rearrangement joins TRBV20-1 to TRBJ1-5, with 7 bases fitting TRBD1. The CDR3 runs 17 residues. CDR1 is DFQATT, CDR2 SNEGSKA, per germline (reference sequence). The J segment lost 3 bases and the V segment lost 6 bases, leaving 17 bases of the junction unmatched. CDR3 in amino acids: CSALVRGAGFLNQPQHF. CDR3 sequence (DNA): TGCAGTGCCCTCGTCAGGGGGGCCGGGTTCCTCAATCAGCCCCAGCATTTT.

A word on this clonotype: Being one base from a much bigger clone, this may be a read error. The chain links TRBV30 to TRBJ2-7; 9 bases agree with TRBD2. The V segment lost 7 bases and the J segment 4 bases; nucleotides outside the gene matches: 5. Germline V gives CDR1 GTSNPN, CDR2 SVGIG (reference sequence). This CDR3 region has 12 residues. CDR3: CAFGTSFYEQYV. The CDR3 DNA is TGTGCCTTCGGGACTAGCTTTTACGAGCAGTACGTC.

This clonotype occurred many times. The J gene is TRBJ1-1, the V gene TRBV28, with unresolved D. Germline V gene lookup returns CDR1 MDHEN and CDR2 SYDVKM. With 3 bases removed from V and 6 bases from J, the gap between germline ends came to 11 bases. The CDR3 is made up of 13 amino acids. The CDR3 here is CASSFRRRSEAFF. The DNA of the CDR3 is TGTGCCAGCAGTTTTAGGCGCCGGTCTGAAGCTTTCTTT.

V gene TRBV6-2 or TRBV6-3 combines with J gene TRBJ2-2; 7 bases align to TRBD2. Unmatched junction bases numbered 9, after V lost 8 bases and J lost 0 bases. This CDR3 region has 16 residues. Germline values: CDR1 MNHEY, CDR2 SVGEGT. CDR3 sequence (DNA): TGTGCCAGCCATCGGGGGAGGGGTGCGAACACCGGGGAGCTGTTTTTT. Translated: CASHRGRGANTGELFF.

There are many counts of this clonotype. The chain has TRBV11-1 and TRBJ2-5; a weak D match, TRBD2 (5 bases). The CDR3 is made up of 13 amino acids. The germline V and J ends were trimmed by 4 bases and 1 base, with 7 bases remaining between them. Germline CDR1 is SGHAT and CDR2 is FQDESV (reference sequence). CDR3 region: CASSSDFQETQYF. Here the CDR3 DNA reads TGTGCCAGCAGCTCGGACTTCCAAGAGACCCAGTACTTC.

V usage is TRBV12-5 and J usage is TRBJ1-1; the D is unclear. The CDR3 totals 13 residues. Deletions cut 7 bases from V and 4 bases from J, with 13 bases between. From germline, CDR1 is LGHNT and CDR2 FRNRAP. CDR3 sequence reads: CASAPVRGTEAFF. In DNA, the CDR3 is TGTGCTAGTGCTCCCGTAAGAGGCACTGAAGCTTTCTTT.

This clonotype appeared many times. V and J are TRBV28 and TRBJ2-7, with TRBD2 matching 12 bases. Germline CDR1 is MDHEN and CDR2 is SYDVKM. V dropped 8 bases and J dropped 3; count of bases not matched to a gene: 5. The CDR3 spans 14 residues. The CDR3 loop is CASVTSGSFYEQYF. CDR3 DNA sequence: TGTGCCAGCGTGACTAGCGGGAGTTTCTACGAGCAGTACTTC.

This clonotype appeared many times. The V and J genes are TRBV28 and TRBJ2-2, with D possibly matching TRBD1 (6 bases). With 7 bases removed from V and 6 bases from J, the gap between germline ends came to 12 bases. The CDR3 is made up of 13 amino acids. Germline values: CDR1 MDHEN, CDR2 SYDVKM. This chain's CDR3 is CASTYRVAGELFF. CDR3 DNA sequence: TGTGCCAGCACCTACAGGGTAGCCGGGGAGCTGTTTTTT.

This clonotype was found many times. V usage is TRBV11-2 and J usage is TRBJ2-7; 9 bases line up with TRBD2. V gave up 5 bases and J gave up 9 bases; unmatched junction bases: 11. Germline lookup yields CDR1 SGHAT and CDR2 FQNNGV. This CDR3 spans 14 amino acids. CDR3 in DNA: TGTGCCAGCAGCCAAACTATTAGCGGGAGTTGGCAGTACTTC. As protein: CASSQTISGSWQYF.

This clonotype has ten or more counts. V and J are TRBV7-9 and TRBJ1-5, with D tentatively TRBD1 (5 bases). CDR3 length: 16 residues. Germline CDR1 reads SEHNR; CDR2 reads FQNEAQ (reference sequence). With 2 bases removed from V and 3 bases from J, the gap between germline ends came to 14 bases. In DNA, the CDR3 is TGTGCCAGCAGCTTATCATCTGGGGCGATCAATCAGCCCCAGCATTTT. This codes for CASSLSSGAINQPQHF.

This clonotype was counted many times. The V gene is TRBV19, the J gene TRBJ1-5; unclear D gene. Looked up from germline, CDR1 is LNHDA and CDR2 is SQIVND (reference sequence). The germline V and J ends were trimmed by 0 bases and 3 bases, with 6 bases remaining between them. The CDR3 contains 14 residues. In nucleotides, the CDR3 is TGTGCCAGTAGTATAGACCGGTACAATCAGCCCCAGCATTTT. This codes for CASSIDRYNQPQHF. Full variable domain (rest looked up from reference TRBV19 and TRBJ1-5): DGGITQSPKYLFRKEGQNVTLSCEQNLNHDAMYWYRQDPGQGLRLIYYSQIVNDFQKGDIAEGYSVSREKKESFPLTVTSAQKNPTAFYLCASSIDRYNQPQHFGDGTRLSIL.

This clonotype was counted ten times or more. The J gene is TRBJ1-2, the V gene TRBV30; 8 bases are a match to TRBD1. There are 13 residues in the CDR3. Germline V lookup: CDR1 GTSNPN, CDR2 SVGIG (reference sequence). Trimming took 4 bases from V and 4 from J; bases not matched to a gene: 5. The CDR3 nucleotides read TGTGCCTGGACTCAGGGGGCGATCTATGGCTACACCTTC. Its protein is CAWTQGAIYGYTF. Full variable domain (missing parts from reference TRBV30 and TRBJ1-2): SQTIHQWPATLVQPVGSPLSLECTVEGTSNPNLYWYRQAAGRGLQLLFYSVGIGQISSEVPQNLSASRPQDRQFILSSKKLLLSDSGFYLCAWTQGAIYGYTFGSGTRLTVV.

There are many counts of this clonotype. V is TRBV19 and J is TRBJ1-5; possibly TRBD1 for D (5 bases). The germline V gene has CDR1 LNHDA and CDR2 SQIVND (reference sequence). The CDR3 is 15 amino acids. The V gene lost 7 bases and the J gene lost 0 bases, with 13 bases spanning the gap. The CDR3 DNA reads TGTGCCAGTACCCCGACAGCCTATAGCAATCAGCCCCAGCATTTT. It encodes CASTPTAYSNQPQHF.

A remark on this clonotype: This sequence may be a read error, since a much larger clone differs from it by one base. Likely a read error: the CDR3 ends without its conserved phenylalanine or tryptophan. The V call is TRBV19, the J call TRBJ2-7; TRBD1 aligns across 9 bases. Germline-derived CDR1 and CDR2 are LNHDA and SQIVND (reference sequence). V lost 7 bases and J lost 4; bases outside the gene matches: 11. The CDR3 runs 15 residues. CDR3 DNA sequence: TGTGCCAGTACCAATCCCGGGACAGGGACTTACGAGCAGTACATC. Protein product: CASTNPGTGTYEQYI.

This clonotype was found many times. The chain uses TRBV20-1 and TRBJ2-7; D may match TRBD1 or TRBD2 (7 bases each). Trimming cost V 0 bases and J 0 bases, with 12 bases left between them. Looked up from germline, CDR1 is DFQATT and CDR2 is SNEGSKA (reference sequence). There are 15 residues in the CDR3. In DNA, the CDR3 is TGCAGTGCTAGAGATGGCAGGGGGGGCTCCTACGAGCAGTACTTC. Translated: CSARDGRGGSYEQYF.

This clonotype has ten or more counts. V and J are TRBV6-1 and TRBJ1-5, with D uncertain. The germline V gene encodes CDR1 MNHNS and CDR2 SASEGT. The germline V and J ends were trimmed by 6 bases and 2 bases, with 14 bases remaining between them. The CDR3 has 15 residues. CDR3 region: CASRRRGRGNQPQHF. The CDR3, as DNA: TGTGCCAGCAGGAGACGCGGGCGCGGCAATCAGCCCCAGCATTTT.

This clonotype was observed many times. DNA for the CDR3: TGTGCCAGCAGGGACCCGGGGGTTAGCGAGCAGTACTTC. As protein: CASRDPGVSEQYF. The rearrangement links TRBV11-2 to TRBJ2-7; perhaps TRBD2 as D (6 bases). The V and J ends lost 6 bases and 6 bases respectively, with 15 bases between them. CDR3 length equals 13 residues. CDR1 SGHAT and CDR2 FQNNGV come from the germline V gene.

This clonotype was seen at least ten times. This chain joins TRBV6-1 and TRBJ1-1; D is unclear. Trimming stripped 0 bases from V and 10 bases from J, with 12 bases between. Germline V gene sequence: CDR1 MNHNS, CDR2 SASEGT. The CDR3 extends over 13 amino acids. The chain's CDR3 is CASSEAGLARAFF. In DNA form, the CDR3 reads TGTGCCAGCAGTGAAGCGGGCCTGGCAAGAGCTTTCTTT.

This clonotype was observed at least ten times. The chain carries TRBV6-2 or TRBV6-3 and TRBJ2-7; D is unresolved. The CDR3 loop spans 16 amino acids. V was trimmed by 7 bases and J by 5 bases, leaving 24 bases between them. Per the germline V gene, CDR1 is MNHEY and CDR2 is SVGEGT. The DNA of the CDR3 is TGTGCCAGCAAGGTGCGGTGGGTACCCCAAAACGACGAGCAGTACTTC. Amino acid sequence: CASKVRWVPQNDEQYF.

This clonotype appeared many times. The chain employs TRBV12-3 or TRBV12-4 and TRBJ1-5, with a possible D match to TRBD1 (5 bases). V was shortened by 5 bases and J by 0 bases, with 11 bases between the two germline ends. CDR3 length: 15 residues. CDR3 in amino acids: CASSVGTDSNQPQHF. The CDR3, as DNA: TGTGCCAGCAGTGTTGGGACGGATAGCAATCAGCCCCAGCATTTT.